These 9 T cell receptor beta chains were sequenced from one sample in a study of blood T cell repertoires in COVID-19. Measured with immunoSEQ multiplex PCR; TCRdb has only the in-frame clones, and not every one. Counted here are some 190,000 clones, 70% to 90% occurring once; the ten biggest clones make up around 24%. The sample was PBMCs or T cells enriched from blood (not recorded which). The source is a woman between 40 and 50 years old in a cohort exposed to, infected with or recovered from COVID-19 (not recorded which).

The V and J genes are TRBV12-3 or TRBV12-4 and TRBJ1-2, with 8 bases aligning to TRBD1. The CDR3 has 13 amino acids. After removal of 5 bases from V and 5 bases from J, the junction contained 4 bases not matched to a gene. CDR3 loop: CASSPDREYGYTF. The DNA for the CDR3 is TGTGCCAGCAGTCCGGACAGGGAATATGGCTACACCTTC.

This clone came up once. The CDR3 loop is CASRLIGELAKNIQYF. DNA for the CDR3: TGTGCCAGCAGACTTATTGGAGAACTAGCCAAAAACATTCAGTACTTC. The chain is built from TRBV28 and TRBJ2-4; no definite D call. The CDR3 has 16 amino acids. V gave up 6 bases and J gave up 0 bases, with 15 bases separating them. The V gene's germline CDR1 is MDHEN and CDR2 SYDVKM.

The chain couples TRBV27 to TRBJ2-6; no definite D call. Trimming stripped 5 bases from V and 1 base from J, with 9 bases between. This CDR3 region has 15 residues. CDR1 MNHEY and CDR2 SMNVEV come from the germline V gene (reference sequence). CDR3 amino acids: CASSHHWSGANVLTF. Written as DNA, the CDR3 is TGTGCCAGCAGTCACCACTGGTCTGGGGCCAACGTCCTGACTTTC.

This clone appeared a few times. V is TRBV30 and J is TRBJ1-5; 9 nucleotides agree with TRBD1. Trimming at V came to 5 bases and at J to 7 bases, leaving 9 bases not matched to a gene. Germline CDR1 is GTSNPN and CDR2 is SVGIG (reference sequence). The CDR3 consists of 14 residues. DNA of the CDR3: TGTGCCTGGTCCCGGGACAGGGATGACCAGCCCCAGCATTTT. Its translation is CAWSRDRDDQPQHF.

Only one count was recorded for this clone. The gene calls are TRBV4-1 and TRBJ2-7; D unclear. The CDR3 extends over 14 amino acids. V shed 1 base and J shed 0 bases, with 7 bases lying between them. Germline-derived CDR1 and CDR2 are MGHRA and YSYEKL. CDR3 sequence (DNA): TGCGCCAGCAGCCAAGCGGGTGGCTCCTACGAGCAGTACTTC. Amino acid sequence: CASSQAGGSYEQYF.

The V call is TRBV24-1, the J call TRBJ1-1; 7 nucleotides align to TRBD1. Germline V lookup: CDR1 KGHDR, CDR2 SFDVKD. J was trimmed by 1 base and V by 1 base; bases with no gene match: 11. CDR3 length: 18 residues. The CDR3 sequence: CATSDFPADGQENTEAFF. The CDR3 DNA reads TGTGCCACCAGTGATTTCCCCGCCGACGGACAGGAGAACACTGAAGCTTTCTTT.

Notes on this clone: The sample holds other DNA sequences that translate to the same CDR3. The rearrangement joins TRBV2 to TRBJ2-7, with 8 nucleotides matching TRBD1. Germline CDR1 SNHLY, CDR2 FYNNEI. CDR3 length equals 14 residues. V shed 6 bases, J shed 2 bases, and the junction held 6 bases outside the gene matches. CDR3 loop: CASRGQGSPYEQYF. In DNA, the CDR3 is TGTGCCAGCAGAGGACAGGGTTCCCCCTACGAGCAGTACTTC. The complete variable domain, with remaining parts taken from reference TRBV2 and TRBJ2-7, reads EPEVTQTPSHQVTQMGQEVILRCVPISNHLYFYWYRQILGQKVEFLVSFYNNEISEKSEIFDDQFSVERPDGSNFTLKIRSTKLEDSAMYFCASRGQGSPYEQYFGPGTRLTVT.

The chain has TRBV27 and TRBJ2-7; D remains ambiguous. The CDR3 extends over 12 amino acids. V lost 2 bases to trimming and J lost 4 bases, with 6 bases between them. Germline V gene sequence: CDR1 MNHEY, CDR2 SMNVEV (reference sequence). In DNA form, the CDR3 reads TGTGCCAGCAGTTTAAACGGGTACGAGCAGTACTTC. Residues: CASSLNGYEQYF.

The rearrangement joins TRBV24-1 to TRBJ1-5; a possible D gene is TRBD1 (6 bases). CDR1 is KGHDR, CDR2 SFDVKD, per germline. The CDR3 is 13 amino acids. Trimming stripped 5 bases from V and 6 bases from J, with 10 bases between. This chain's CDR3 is CATSVQGGQPQHF. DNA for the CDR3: TGTGCCACCAGTGTACAGGGCGGTCAGCCCCAGCATTTT.